The entry below gives a single T cell receptor (beta chain) sequence along with its context. Its cognate antigen is unknown. Clones were read by immunoSEQ multiplex PCR, and TCRdb kept only the in-frame ones, dropping some. The sample lists about 2 million clones, 85% to 95% occurring once. The data originate from a study of shared clonotypes between healthy human individuals. General study results and limits: Inspection by rarefaction showed sorted-subset sequencing to be incomplete despite large depth.

Trimming removed 5 bases from V and 4 bases from J; junction bases left unmatched: 13. Germline V gene sequence: CDR1 SNHLY, CDR2 FYNNEI. The CDR3 has 18 amino acids. The sample taken for sequencing was naive CD4+ T cells sorted from blood. Subset of the sample: CD45RA+ positively selected. The sequence derives from a young man in good health. The chain recombines TRBV2 with TRBJ2-2; TRBD2 agrees at 10 bases. The CDR3 DNA follows: TGTGCCAGCAGTCCGGCTATACTAGCGGGATTATCCACCGGGGAGCTGTTTTTT. Translation: CASSPAILAGLSTGELFF.